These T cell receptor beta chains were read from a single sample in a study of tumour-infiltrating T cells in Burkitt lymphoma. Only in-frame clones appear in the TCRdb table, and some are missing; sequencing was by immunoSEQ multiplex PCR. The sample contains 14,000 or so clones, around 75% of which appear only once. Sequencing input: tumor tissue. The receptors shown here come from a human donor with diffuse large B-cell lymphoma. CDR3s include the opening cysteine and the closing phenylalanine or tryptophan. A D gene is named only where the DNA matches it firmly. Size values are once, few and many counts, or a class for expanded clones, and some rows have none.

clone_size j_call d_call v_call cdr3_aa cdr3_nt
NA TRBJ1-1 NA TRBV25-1 CASSEYLNTEAFF TGTGCCAGCAGTGAGTATTTGAACACTGAAGCTTTCTTT
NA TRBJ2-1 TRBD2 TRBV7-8 CASSSLAGGAYNEQFF TGTGCCAGCAGCTCCCTAGCGGGAGGAGCCTACAATGAGCAGTTCTTC
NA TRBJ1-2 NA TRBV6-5 CASSPSRTYGYTF TGTGCCAGCAGTCCATCGCGGACCTATGGCTACACCTTC
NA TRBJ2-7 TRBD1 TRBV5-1 CASSSSGTGGLEQYF TGCGCCAGCAGCTCCTCCGGGACAGGGGGCCTCGAGCAGTACTTC
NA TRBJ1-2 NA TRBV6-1 CASSERLKGILKYGYTF TGTGCCAGCAGTGAAAGGTTGAAGGGAATCCTAAAGTATGGCTACACCTTC
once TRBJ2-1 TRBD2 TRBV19 CASRSSGSREQFF TGTGCCAGTAGGTCTAGCGGGTCGAGGGAGCAGTTCTTC
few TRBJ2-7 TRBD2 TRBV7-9 CASSLGASGVGEQYF TGTGCCAGCAGCTTAGGGGCTAGCGGTGTGGGAGAGCAGTACTTC
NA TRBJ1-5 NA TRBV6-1 CASSDWRRLDQPQHF TGTGCCAGCAGTGACTGGCGGAGGCTCGATCAGCCCCAGCATTTT
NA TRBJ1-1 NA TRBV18 CASSTQTGNTEAFF TGTGCCAGCTCAACCCAGACAGGGAACACTGAAGCTTTCTTT
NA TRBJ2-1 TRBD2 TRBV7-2 CASSLRDLGLAGNYNEQFF TGTGCCAGCAGCTTAAGAGATCTCGGGCTAGCGGGAAACTACAATGAGCAGTTCTTC
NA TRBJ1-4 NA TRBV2 CASSDNWEKLFF TGTGCCAGCAGTGATAATTGGGAAAAACTGTTTTTT
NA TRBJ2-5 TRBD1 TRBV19 CASSAGTGARVETQYF TGTGCCAGTAGTGCCGGGACAGGGGCTAGAGTAGAGACCCAGTACTTC
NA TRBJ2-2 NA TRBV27 CASSLNEVWDTGELFF TGTGCCAGCAGTTTAAATGAAGTGTGGGACACCGGGGAGCTGTTTTTT
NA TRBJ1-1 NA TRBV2 CASSDLVPGQNTEAFF TGTGCCAGCAGTGACTTAGTACCTGGGCAGAACACTGAAGCTTTCTTT
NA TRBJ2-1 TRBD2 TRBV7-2 CASSSTGLAASYNEQFF TGTGCCAGCAGCTCGACCGGACTAGCGGCTTCCTACAATGAGCAGTTCTTC